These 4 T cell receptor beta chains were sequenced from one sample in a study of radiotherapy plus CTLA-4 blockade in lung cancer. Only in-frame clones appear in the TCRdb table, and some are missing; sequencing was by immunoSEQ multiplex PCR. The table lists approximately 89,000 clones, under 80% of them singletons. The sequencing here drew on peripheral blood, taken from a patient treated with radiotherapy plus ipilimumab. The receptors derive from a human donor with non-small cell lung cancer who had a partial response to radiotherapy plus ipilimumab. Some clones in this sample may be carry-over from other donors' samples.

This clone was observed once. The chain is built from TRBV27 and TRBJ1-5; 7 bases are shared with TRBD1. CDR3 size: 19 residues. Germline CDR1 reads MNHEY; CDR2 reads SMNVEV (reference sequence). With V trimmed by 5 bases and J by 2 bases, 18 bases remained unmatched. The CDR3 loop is CASSPGQWALGEGNQPQHF. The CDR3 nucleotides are TGTGCCAGCAGTCCGGGACAGTGGGCCCTCGGAGAAGGCAATCAGCCCCAGCATTTT.

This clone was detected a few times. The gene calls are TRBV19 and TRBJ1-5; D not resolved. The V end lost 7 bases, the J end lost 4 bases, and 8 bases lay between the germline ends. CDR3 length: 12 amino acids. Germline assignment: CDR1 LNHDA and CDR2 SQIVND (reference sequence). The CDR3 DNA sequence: TGTGCCAGTAATAACGGGAATCAGCCCCAGCATTTT. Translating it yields CASNNGNQPQHF.

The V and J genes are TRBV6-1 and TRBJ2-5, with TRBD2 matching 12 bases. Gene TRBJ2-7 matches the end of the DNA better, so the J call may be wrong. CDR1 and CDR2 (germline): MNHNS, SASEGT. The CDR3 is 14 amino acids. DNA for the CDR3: TGTGCCAGCAGTGCAACTAGCGGGAGGTACGAGCAGTACTTC. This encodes CASSATSGRYEQYF.

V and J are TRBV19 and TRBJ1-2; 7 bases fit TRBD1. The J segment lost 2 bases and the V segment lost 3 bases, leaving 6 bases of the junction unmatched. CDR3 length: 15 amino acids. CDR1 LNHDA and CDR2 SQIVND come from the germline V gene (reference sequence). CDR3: CASSMRDSLNYGYTF. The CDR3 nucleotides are TGTGCCAGTAGTATGAGGGACAGTCTCAACTATGGCTACACCTTC.